The clone carrying this T cell receptor beta chain was picked up one time. Antigen unknown. This sample stems from a study of OX40 agonist ivuxolimab in advanced cancers. Study details: The study gave patients intravenous ivuxolimab at 0.01 to 10 mg/kg every 2 weeks.

Study-wide points: In general, CD8+ T cells held more expanded clones than CD4+ did, on average. Some of the nonresponding patients also showed low levels of normalized T-cell clonal expansion.

Sequenced by immunoSEQ multiplex PCR; TCRdb stores in-frame clones only, minus some. The sample holds approximately 76,000 clones, more than 85% seen once. From germline, CDR1 is SGHRS and CDR2 YFSETQ. The CDR3 has 11 amino acids. V was cut by 0 bases and J by 12 bases, with 9 bases left in between. The TCR comes from an adult with an advanced solid tumor such as melanoma, head and neck, liver or kidney cancer. The rearrangement joins TRBV5-1 to TRBJ1-1; D gene ambiguous. This sample comprised CD4+ or CD8+ T cells sorted from blood, obtained in a trial of the OX40 agonist ivuxolimab. The CDR3 DNA is TGCGCCAGCAGCTTGGGCCCCTCGACTTTCTTT. It translates to CASSLGPSTFF.